This T cell receptor beta chain was recovered during a study of OX40 agonist ivuxolimab in advanced cancers. Overall study context: All patients had ivuxolimab intravenously every 2 weeks at 0.01 to 10 mg/kg. Dose-escalation patients had hepatocellular carcinoma, melanoma, renal cell or head and neck cancer.

The repertoire was sequenced with immunoSEQ multiplex PCR; TCRdb's copy has only in-frame clones and lacks some. The sample comprises about 77,000 clones, 80% to 90% of which are singletons, and more than 0.65% rests with the top ten. Study-wide results and limits: Several nonresponders also turned out to have low normalized T-cell clonal expansion.

This CDR3 spans 14 amino acids. CDR1 is SGHVS, CDR2 FQNEAQ, per germline. V gave up 1 base and J gave up 0 bases, with 7 bases separating them. This clone occurred many times. Its antigen is unidentified. The J gene is TRBJ2-7, the V gene TRBV7-8; D call uncertain. Sequenced here: CD4+ or CD8+ T cells sorted from blood, sampled in a trial of the OX40 agonist ivuxolimab. The clonotype was recovered from an adult with an advanced solid tumor such as melanoma, head and neck, liver or kidney cancer. The CDR3 here is CASSLGPVSYEQYF. The CDR3 bases are TGTGCCAGCAGCTTAGGGCCAGTCTCCTACGAGCAGTACTTC.